This TCR beta chain was observed in a study of long-term antiretroviral therapy in people with HIV. This CDR3 region has 15 residues. Trimming removed 2 bases from V and 7 bases from J, with 16 bases in between. Germline V CDR1 and CDR2: SGHTS, YDEGEE. Version v3.0 of the immunoSEQ assay was performed at survey level. Some clones are missing from TCRdb's copy, which holds only in-frame ones; the method was immunoSEQ multiplex PCR. The sample carries under 20,000 clones, around nine tenths recorded once. As for this clone: Its antigen is not identified.

The study, taken as a whole, reports: Dating from the mid-2000s to the late 2010s, the blood was possibly obtained under older ART regimens.

The chain combines TRBV5-8 with TRBJ1-5, with D perhaps TRBD1 (5 bases). The specimen was unsorted PBMCs, collected 0.5 years after starting antiretroviral therapy. This sequence was found in a man aged 35-49 years with HIV. The CDR3 bases are TGTGCCAGCAGCTTTATCCCCCAGGGAAGGCAGCCCCAGCATTTT. Amino acid sequence: CASSFIPQGRQPQHF.